A selection of T cell receptor beta chains follows, all from one sample in a study of shared clonotypes between healthy human individuals. TCRdb's table, derived via immunoSEQ multiplex PCR, lists solely in-frame clones and lacks some. This sample has roughly 570,000 clones; about 98% occur once, and the top ten carry approximately 0.3%. Sequenced sample: naive CD8+ T cells sorted from blood. These receptor sequences come from a man under 40 in good health. The CDR3 runs from the conserved cysteine through the conserved F or W. The order of the fields is J gene, clone size, V gene, D gene, CDR3 DNA, CDR3 protein. The D gene is left open where the match is weak. Expanded clones get a size class; other rows say once, few or many, or leave the size out.

TRBJ1-2 NA TRBV27 TRBD1 TGTGCCAGCAGTTTAGTAGGGACAGGGGACTATGGCTACACCTTC CASSLVGTGDYGYTF
TRBJ2-7 NA TRBV5-1 NA TGCGCCAGCAGCCTTGACGGGGTCCACGAGCAGTACTTC CASSLDGVHEQYF
TRBJ2-7 NA TRBV7-2 NA TGTGCCAGCAGCGCCCGGGACCAGTCCTACGAGCAGTACTTC CASSARDQSYEQYF
TRBJ2-3 NA TRBV10-1 TRBD2 TGCGCCAGCAGTGAAACAACAGCGGGAGGCGTTTGGGCAGATACGCAGTATTTT CASSETTAGGVWADTQYF
TRBJ1-1 NA TRBV4-1 NA TGCGCCAGCAGCCAAGAATGGCCCTTCGGCACTGAAGCTTTCTTT CASSQEWPFGTEAFF
TRBJ1-1 NA TRBV4-1 NA TGCGCCAGCAGCCAGGATACACAAGCATGGGGGACTGAAGCTTTCTTT CASSQDTQAWGTEAFF
TRBJ2-1 NA TRBV28 NA TGTGCCAGCAGTTTCCGGACAGCCTACAATGAGCAGTTCTTC CASSFRTAYNEQFF
TRBJ2-5 NA TRBV7-8 TRBD2 TGTGCCAGCAGCTTGCCTTGGGGGGAGGGCCTGGAGACCCAGTACTTC CASSLPWGEGLETQYF
TRBJ2-7 NA TRBV27 TRBD1 TGTGCCAGCAGTTCCTGGACAGGGGGCTGGTACGAGCAGTACTTC CASSSWTGGWYEQYF
TRBJ2-3 NA TRBV14 NA TGTGCCAGCAGCCAAGAAGCAGATACGCAGTATTTT CASSQEADTQYF
TRBJ2-5 NA TRBV12-2 NA TGTGCAAGTCGCTTAGTAGACGGGAGGAGGGCGCAAGAGACCCAGTACTTC CASRLVDGRRAQETQYF
TRBJ1-2 NA TRBV29-1 NA TGCAGCGTTGAAGATTGGGCCGGGACAAAGGTCATCGGCTATGGCTACACCTTC CSVEDWAGTKVIGYGYTF
TRBJ1-2 once TRBV29-1 NA TGCAGCGTTGTGTTGGGTACCGCCTATGGCTACACCTTC CSVVLGTAYGYTF
TRBJ2-7 NA TRBV7-9 TRBD1 TGTGCCAGCAGCTTAGCTCGGACAGGGGAGCACGAGCAGTACTTC CASSLARTGEHEQYF
TRBJ2-4 NA TRBV7-9 NA TGTGCCAGCAGCGGGGGGCCAGGGCTAGCCAAAAACATTCAGTACTTC CASSGGPGLAKNIQYF
TRBJ2-7 NA TRBV5-1 TRBD1 TGCGCCAGCAGCCTTATCGGGGACAGGAGTCTCGACGAGCAGTACTTC CASSLIGDRSLDEQYF
TRBJ1-4 once TRBV14 NA TGTGCCAGCAGCCAAGGGTATGAGGGGAACGGCGAAAAACTGTTTTTT CASSQGYEGNGEKLFF
TRBJ1-2 NA TRBV15 TRBD1 TGTGCCACCAGCAGAGATCCAGGGGGCGCGGTTCGCTACACCTTC CATSRDPGGAVRYTF
TRBJ1-1 NA TRBV4-3 NA TGCGCCAGCAGCCAACGGGGTAACACTGAAGCTTTCTTT CASSQRGNTEAFF
TRBJ1-5 NA TRBV18 TRBD1 TGTGCCAGCTCCGCCCAGGGGGGCGGGACACAGCCCCAGCATTTT CASSAQGGGTQPQHF
TRBJ2-1 NA TRBV7-9 TRBD2 TGTGCCAGCAGCCTCGGACTAGCGGGAGATGGTAATGAGCAGTTCTTC CASSLGLAGDGNEQFF
TRBJ2-1 NA TRBV5-6 TRBD1 TGTGCCAGCAGCATACTGACAGGGTTTGATGAGCAGTTCTTC CASSILTGFDEQFF
TRBJ2-2 NA TRBV29-1 TRBD1 TGCAGCGTTGAAGGGACAGGGAACACCGGGGAGCTGTTTTTT CSVEGTGNTGELFF
TRBJ1-4 NA TRBV7-9 NA TGTGCCAGCGGGGGAAGTTGGGTCGGCGAAAAACTGTTTTTT CASGGSWVGEKLFF
TRBJ2-7 NA TRBV5-1 NA TGCGCCAGCAGCCGCACAGGGAACGAGCAGTACTTC CASSRTGNEQYF
TRBJ2-1 NA TRBV6-1 NA TGTGCCAGCAGTGAATCGTACAATGAGCAGTTCTTC CASSESYNEQFF
TRBJ2-3 NA TRBV7-2 TRBD2 TGTGCCAGCAGCTCTACTAGCGGGTTTACAGATACGCAGTATTTT CASSSTSGFTDTQYF
TRBJ2-3 NA TRBV7-9 NA TGTGCCAGCAGCTTAGTATCTAGCAGATCAAGCACAGATACGCAGTATTTT CASSLVSSRSSTDTQYF
TRBJ2-1 NA TRBV27 NA TGTGCCAGCAGTTTGGGAGGTCCCGTCTCTGAGCAGTTCTTC CASSLGGPVSEQFF
TRBJ2-2 NA TRBV7-9 NA TGTGCCGGCCACAAGCCTACCGGGGAGCTGTTTTTT CAGHKPTGELFF
TRBJ2-1 NA TRBV11-2 NA TGTGCCAGCAGCCCTGGCGAGGGCCTCTACAATGAGCAGTTCTTC CASSPGEGLYNEQFF
TRBJ2-7 NA TRBV10-2 NA TGCGCCAGCAGTGAGTCCGGGGACTACGAGCAGTACTTC CASSESGDYEQYF
TRBJ2-7 few TRBV5-4 NA TGTGCCAGCAGCTCGATTGAGTCGGTAGAGCAGTACTTC CASSSIESVEQYF
TRBJ2-7 NA TRBV4-3 TRBD2 TGCGCCAGCAGCCAAGATGTTGAGAGGGGACTAGCGGTTTACGAGCAGTACTTC CASSQDVERGLAVYEQYF
TRBJ2-2 once TRBV9 NA TGTGCCAGCAGCGCGGCAGGGGCCCCCGGGGAGCTGTTTTTT CASSAAGAPGELFF
TRBJ2-3 NA TRBV7-6 TRBD2 TGTGCCAGCAGCTCGCCCCTTTTAGCGGGAAGCACAGATACGCAGTATTTT CASSSPLLAGSTDTQYF
TRBJ1-1 NA TRBV18 NA TGTGCCAGCTCACCGGGGATAGGCACTGAAGCTTTCTTT CASSPGIGTEAFF
TRBJ2-3 NA TRBV27 NA TGTGCCAGCAGTGACTTAGGGGGCACAGATACGCAGTATTTT CASSDLGGTDTQYF
TRBJ2-7 NA TRBV29-1 NA TGCAGCGCTACCCCAGGGGGGAACGAGCAGTACTTC CSATPGGNEQYF
TRBJ2-7 NA TRBV10-3 NA TGTGCCGTCGGCCGGCCCGGGTACGAGCAGTACTTC CAVGRPGYEQYF
TRBJ2-7 NA TRBV7-9 TRBD2 TGTGCCAGCAGCGAACATGGACTAGCGGGACACTACGAGCAGTACTTC CASSEHGLAGHYEQYF
TRBJ1-5 NA TRBV27 NA TGTGCCAGCAGTTTATTTAGAGGAGAGCCCCAGCATTTT CASSLFRGEPQHF
TRBJ2-1 once TRBV11-2 NA TGTGCCAGCAGCTCGACAGGGGTGCGGGGGGGCAATGAGCAGTTCTTC CASSSTGVRGGNEQFF
TRBJ2-2 NA TRBV6-5 NA TGTGCCAGCAGTTACTCCGTAGCGGAGGGGGCCGGGGAGCTGTTTTTT CASSYSVAEGAGELFF
TRBJ2-1 NA TRBV19 NA TGTGCCAGTAGGGAATCACAGTCTTACAATGAGCAGTTCTTC CASRESQSYNEQFF
TRBJ1-2 NA TRBV19 NA TGTGCCAGTAGCCTTGGACTGACGGGCTACACCTTC CASSLGLTGYTF
TRBJ2-7 NA TRBV27 TRBD1 TGTGCCAGCAGCTATACCGGGACAGGTTACGAGCAGTACTTC CASSYTGTGYEQYF
TRBJ2-7 NA TRBV30 TRBD1 TGTGCCTTTGGAACCTTAGGGACAGTATTCTACGAGCAGTACTTC CAFGTLGTVFYEQYF
TRBJ2-4 NA TRBV27 TRBD1 TGTGCCAGCAGTCCCCTAGACAGGGCTAAAGGCAAAAACATTCAGTACTTC CASSPLDRAKGKNIQYF
TRBJ2-1 NA TRBV9 NA TGTGCCAGCAATCCGGACAGCAATTCCTACAATGAGCAGTTCTTC CASNPDSNSYNEQFF
TRBJ2-5 NA TRBV11-2 TRBD2 TGTGCCAGCAGCTTATTAGCTAGCGGGAGGGGCGAGACCCAGTACTTC CASSLLASGRGETQYF
TRBJ2-5 NA TRBV11-2 NA TGTGCCAGCAGCTTATTGCCTCGGGTTGAAGAGACCCAGTACTTC CASSLLPRVEETQYF
TRBJ2-7 NA TRBV7-2 TRBD1 TGTGCCAGCAGCACTCAGGACAGGGAGCTCGAGCAGTACTTC CASSTQDRELEQYF
TRBJ2-7 NA TRBV14 TRBD1 TGTGCCAGCAGTCGTACCGGGACAGCATTATACGAGCAGTACTTC CASSRTGTALYEQYF
TRBJ2-1 NA TRBV11-2 TRBD2 TGTGCCAGCAGCACAAGCGAGGGGAGACTAGCAGTGTTCTTC CASSTSEGRLAVFF
TRBJ1-5 once TRBV30 NA TGTGCCTGGAGCCGCAGGGATTGGGGGTATAGCAATCAGCCCCAGCATTTT CAWSRRDWGYSNQPQHF
TRBJ2-4 NA TRBV7-2 NA TGTGCCAGCAGCACCACTAGCTGGGGGAACATTCAGTACTTC CASSTTSWGNIQYF
TRBJ1-2 NA TRBV6-5 NA TGTGCCAGCAGTTACTCGCAGGGTTATGGCTACACCTTC CASSYSQGYGYTF
TRBJ2-7 NA TRBV9 NA TGTGCCAGCAGCGTAGGGCCTTCCCTTGCCGAGCAGTACTTC CASSVGPSLAEQYF